This TCR beta chain derives from a study of cytomegalovirus exposure and HLA in healthy donors. On the study more broadly: Prior work identified more than 90 million unique TCR beta sequences in about 179 million T cells.

Use of 60 Vbeta and 13 Jbeta primers characterized the PCR. Using immunoSEQ multiplex PCR, the repertoire was profiled, and TCRdb retains in-frame clones only, with some absent. The sample holds about 120,000 clones, around three quarters seen once. Study observations and caveats: Further analysis was carried out later, and it showed several of the most significant clusters appearing linked to common viral pathogens.

In regard to this clone: The target antigen is unknown.

The TCR originated in a man aged 40-50 years in good health and CMV-seropositive. Sequencing used PBMCs.

CDR3 region: CASLQGGPYGYTF. The CDR3 DNA follows: TGTGCCAGCCTACAGGGGGGACCCTATGGCTACACCTTC. The chain has TRBV5-5 and TRBJ1-2; TRBD1 matches 8 bases. Germline V gene data show CDR1 as SGHKS and CDR2 as YYEKEE (reference sequence). The CDR3 is 13 residues long. Trimming took 7 bases from V and 4 from J; bases not matched to a gene: 6.